A selection of T cell receptor beta chains follows, all from one sample in a study of human T cells and chemical hapten exposure. In TCRdb, the RACE reads were re-called with MiXCR into one record per CDR3 protein. The sample contains more than 90,000 distinct CDR3 sequences, about 10% of which appear only once. This material consisted of whole blood, taken in connection with sensitization to the hapten diphenylcyclopropenone (DPC). Receptors were obtained from a woman in her forties with alopecia areata. Some clones in this sample may be carry-over from other donors' samples. Each CDR3 is given without its conserved first and last residue. A D gene is named only where the DNA matches it firmly. Size values are once, few and many counts, or a class for expanded clones, and some rows have none.

D: .; J: TRBJ2-2; size: many; V: TRBV5-4; CDR3: ASSLPSRELF
D: TRBD1; J: TRBJ1-2; size: few; V: TRBV5-4; CDR3: ASSLSPTGTGGRGYT
D: .; J: TRBJ2-7; size: many; V: TRBV7-9; CDR3: ASSLEPSSYEQY
D: TRBD2; J: TRBJ2-1; size: .; V: TRBV20-1; CDR3: SARDPGLAGLSSYNEQF
D: .; J: TRBJ1-6; size: .; V: TRBV5-6; CDR3: ASSPKDSTNSPLH
D: TRBD1; J: TRBJ2-7; size: .; V: TRBV3-1; CDR3: ASSQYRGNYEQY
D: .; J: TRBJ1-1; size: few; V: TRBV7-9; CDR3: ASSLDLSSGSEAF
D: TRBD2; J: TRBJ2-5; size: few; V: TRBV20-1; CDR3: SALAGAGETQY
D: .; J: TRBJ1-1; size: .; V: TRBV30; CDR3: AWSVGGNTEAF
D: .; J: TRBJ2-2; size: once; V: TRBV14; CDR3: ASSHLALGPGELF
D: TRBD2; J: TRBJ2-3; size: .; V: TRBV5-1; CDR3: ASSPRLAGDTQY
D: .; J: TRBJ2-1; size: .; V: TRBV4-1; CDR3: ASSQEGALGNEQF
D: TRBD2; J: TRBJ2-3; size: once; V: TRBV29-1; CDR3: SAPRASGSGTDTQY
D: TRBD1; J: TRBJ2-1; size: few; V: TRBV28; CDR3: ASSPTYRGQNEQF
D: .; J: TRBJ2-5; size: few; V: TRBV7-2; CDR3: ASSFGLGTQETQY
D: .; J: TRBJ2-1; size: .; V: TRBV6-1; CDR3: ASSEAGKEDGPYNEQF
D: .; J: TRBJ1-3; size: few; V: TRBV7-2; CDR3: ASSSVSGNTIY
D: .; J: TRBJ2-2; size: many; V: TRBV18; CDR3: ASSPARTSRSGELF
D: .; J: TRBJ2-5; size: few; V: TRBV5-5; CDR3: ASSPGSGRETQY